This T cell receptor beta chain was retrieved from a study of blood T cell repertoires in COVID-19. About the study: PBMCs, B-cell-depleted T cells, or T cells were the source of the cDNA or gDNA that made up the material.

Residents of about two dozen US areas, aged roughly 18 to 95 years, made up the participants. The authors' processing: Estimated nucleated cell counts came from reference gene primer amplification. The data were produced by immunoSEQ multiplex PCR, yet TCRdb's version contains in-frame clones alone and is incomplete. V, J and clone size were drawn from that table, and D and trimming were deduced from the DNA. Of over 300,000 clones listed, 70% to 90% are singletons. V was pared by 2 bases and J by 6 bases, with 5 bases of the junction left unmatched. This CDR3 is 16 amino acids long. Germline V gene data show CDR1 as MNHEY and CDR2 as SVGEGT.

Sequencing input: PBMCs or T cells enriched from blood (not recorded which). This sequence joins TRBV6-2 or TRBV6-3 and TRBJ2-7, with TRBD2 matching over 15 bases. The TCR sequence derives from a woman younger than 45 who had recovered from COVID-19. The CDR3 DNA follows: TGTGCCAGCAGTTACAACGGACTAGCGGGGGGGCGCGAGCAGTACTTC. Its protein is CASSYNGLAGGREQYF.